The 13 T cell receptor beta chains below all came from one sample that was sequenced in a study of beta chain features in type 1 diabetes. Sequencing targeted expressed TCRB transcripts, as all isolated RNA had been reverse transcribed. Clones were read by immunoSEQ multiplex PCR, and TCRdb kept only the in-frame ones, dropping some. Found here are 900,000 or so clones, under 20% of them singletons; the top ten hold 0.02% to 0.025%. The sequenced material came from naive CD4+ T cells from blood. These receptors originate from a woman younger than 35 in good health.

This clone occurred a few times. The chain carries TRBV21-1 and TRBJ1-2; the table's D call of TRBD1 was not tested on the DNA. TRBV21-1 is termed a pseudogene. The CDR3 length is 20 residues. DNA for the CDR3: TGTGCCAGCAGCAATAGGATTGGTCACGGCAGGGGGCCGTCTGGCTATGGCTACACCTTC. Translating it yields CASSNRIGHGRGPSGYGYTF.

The genes are TRBV6-6 and TRBJ2-1; a possible D gene is TRBD2 (7 bases). Trimming took 2 bases from V and 0 from J, leaving 11 bases between them. CDR3 length equals 16 residues. Germline V gene sequence: CDR1 MNHNY, CDR2 SVGAGI (reference sequence). As DNA, the CDR3 is TGTGCCAGCAGTTACAAGGCGGGGGCCTCCTACAATGAGCAGTTCTTC. This encodes CASSYKAGASYNEQFF.

The chain has TRBV7-3 and TRBJ2-5, with 7 bases identical to TRBD2. Per germline, CDR1 SGHTA and CDR2 FQGTGA. The CDR3 has 14 amino acids. With V trimmed by 4 bases and J by 5 bases, 7 bases remained unmatched. CDR3 region: CASSSSGLGETQYF. CDR3 bases: TGTGCCAGCAGCTCTAGCGGTTTGGGTGAGACCCAGTACTTC.

This clone showed up just a few times. The gene calls are TRBV7-9 and TRBJ2-1, with a possible D match to TRBD2 (6 bases). The CDR3 loop spans 15 amino acids. The germline V gene encodes CDR1 SEHNR and CDR2 FQNEAQ (reference sequence). V shed 0 bases and J shed 6 bases, with 12 bases lying between them. CDR3 protein: CASSLAGGYVNEQFF. In DNA form, the CDR3 reads TGTGCCAGCAGCTTAGCGGGAGGTTATGTCAATGAGCAGTTCTTC.

The chain carries TRBV5-4 and TRBJ2-1, with D perhaps matching TRBD1 or TRBD2 (5 bases each). V was trimmed by 3 bases and J by 6 bases, leaving 7 bases between them. Looked up from germline, CDR1 is SGHNT and CDR2 is YYREEE (reference sequence). The CDR3 contains 12 residues. The CDR3 reads CASSSRGNEQFF. The CDR3 bases are TGTGCCAGCAGCTCGAGGGGCAATGAGCAGTTCTTC.

This chain uses TRBV28 with TRBJ2-1; D unresolved. The CDR3 has 15 residues. Between the trimmed V and J ends, which lost 8 bases and 6 bases, there was a span of 20 bases. Germline assignment: CDR1 MDHEN and CDR2 SYDVKM. The CDR3 bases are TGTGCCAGCCGAGGTCGGACGGTGACCGGCAATGAGCAGTTCTTC. Amino acid sequence: CASRGRTVTGNEQFF.

This chain uses TRBV19 with TRBJ2-2; D unclear. The V end was cut by 6 bases, the J end by 0 bases, with 14 bases between. Germline values: CDR1 LNHDA, CDR2 SQIVND (reference sequence). The length of the CDR3 is 16 residues. The CDR3 coding sequence is TGTGCCAGTAGGAGATGGGCCCGAGCGAACACCGGGGAGCTGTTTTTT. Its translation: CASRRWARANTGELFF.

V is TRBV6-5 and J is TRBJ1-5; D remains ambiguous. V was cut by 3 bases and J by 4 bases, with 4 bases left in between. The CDR3 has 12 residues. The germline V gene has CDR1 MNHEY and CDR2 SVGAGI. CDR3 sequence: CASSYRNQPQHF. As DNA, the CDR3 is TGTGCCAGCAGTTATCGGAATCAGCCCCAGCATTTT.

The V and J genes are TRBV4-3 and TRBJ2-7; D is unclear. Germline-derived CDR1 and CDR2 are LGHNA and YSLEER. The CDR3 totals 15 residues. V lost 0 bases, J lost 0 bases, and 9 bases lay in between. CDR3 sequence: CASSQDRDNSYEQYF. CDR3 nucleotides: TGCGCCAGCAGCCAAGATCGTGACAACTCCTACGAGCAGTACTTC.

The chain links TRBV7-2 to TRBJ2-3; D ambiguous. Trimming stripped 5 bases from V and 3 bases from J, with 3 bases between. CDR3 length equals 11 residues. CDR1 SGHTA and CDR2 FQGNSA come from the germline V gene. The CDR3 nucleotides are TGTGCCAGCAGCCAAACAGATACGCAGTATTTT. This sequence encodes CASSQTDTQYF.

This chain connects TRBV5-8 to TRBJ2-7; D perhaps matches TRBD1 (5 bases). The length of the CDR3 is 14 residues. Germline V gives CDR1 SGHTS, CDR2 YDEGEE. V was clipped by 3 bases and J by 5 bases, with 15 bases between them. The CDR3 nucleotides are TGTGCCAGCAGCTGGAGACAGTCCTTTGACGAGCAGTACTTC. Protein: CASSWRQSFDEQYF.

This clone came up a few times. The J gene is TRBJ2-1, the V gene TRBV19; 10 nucleotides line up with TRBD2. J lost 7 bases, V lost 4 bases, and 4 bases had no gene match. This CDR3 spans 14 amino acids. Germline CDR1 and CDR2: LNHDA and SQIVND (reference sequence). The CDR3 is CASSKGLARNEQFF. The CDR3 region has the DNA TGTGCCAGTAGTAAGGGACTAGCGAGGAATGAGCAGTTCTTC.

The rearrangement links TRBV5-6 to TRBJ2-5; 7 nucleotides align to TRBD1. This CDR3 contains 14 residues. Germline trimming cut 4 bases from V and 3 bases from J; bases unmatched to any gene: 6. In germline, CDR1 is SGHDT, CDR2 YYEEEE. CDR3 loop: CASSPWTGKETQYF. The CDR3 bases are TGTGCCAGCAGCCCCTGGACAGGAAAAGAGACCCAGTACTTC.